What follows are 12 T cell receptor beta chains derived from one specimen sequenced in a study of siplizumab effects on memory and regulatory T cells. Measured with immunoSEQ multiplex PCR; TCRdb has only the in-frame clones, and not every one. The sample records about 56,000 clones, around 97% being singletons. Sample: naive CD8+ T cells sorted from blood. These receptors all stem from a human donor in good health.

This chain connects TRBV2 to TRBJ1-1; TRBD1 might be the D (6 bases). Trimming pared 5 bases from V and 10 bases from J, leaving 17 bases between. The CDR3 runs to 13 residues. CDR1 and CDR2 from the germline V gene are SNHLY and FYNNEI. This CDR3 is CASSPPRGAGAFF. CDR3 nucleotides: TGTGCCAGCAGTCCTCCTCGGGGGGCAGGAGCTTTCTTT.

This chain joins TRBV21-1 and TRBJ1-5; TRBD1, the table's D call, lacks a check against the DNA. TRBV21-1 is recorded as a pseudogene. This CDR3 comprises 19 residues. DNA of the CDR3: TGTGCCAGCAGCAAAGTGGAACAGGAGCCCACCATTAGCAATCAGCCCCAGCATTTT. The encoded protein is CASSKVEQEPTISNQPQHF.

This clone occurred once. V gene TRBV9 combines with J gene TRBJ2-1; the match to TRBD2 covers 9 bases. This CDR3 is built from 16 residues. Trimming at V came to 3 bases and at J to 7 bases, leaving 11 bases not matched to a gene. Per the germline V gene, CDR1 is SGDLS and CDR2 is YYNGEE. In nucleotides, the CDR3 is TGTGCCAGCAGCGACCTTAGCGGGAGTTTACTGAATGAGCAGTTCTTC. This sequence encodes CASSDLSGSLLNEQFF. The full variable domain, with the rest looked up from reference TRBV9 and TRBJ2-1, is DSGVTQTPKHLITATGQRVTLRCSPRSGDLSVYWYQQSLDQGLQFLIQYYNGEERAKGNILERFSAQQFPDLHSELNLSSLELGDSALYFCASSDLSGSLLNEQFFGPGTRLTVL.

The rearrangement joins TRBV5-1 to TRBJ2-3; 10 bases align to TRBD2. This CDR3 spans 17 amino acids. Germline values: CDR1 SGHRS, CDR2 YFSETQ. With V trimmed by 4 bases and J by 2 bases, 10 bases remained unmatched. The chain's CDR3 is CASSEEQTSGYTDTQYF. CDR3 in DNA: TGCGCCAGCAGCGAGGAACAGACTAGCGGGTACACAGATACGCAGTATTTT. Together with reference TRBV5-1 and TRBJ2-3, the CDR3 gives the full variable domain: KAGVTQTPRYLIKTRGQQVTLSCSPISGHRSVSWYQQTPGQGLQFLFEYFSETQRNKGNFPGRFSGRQFSNSRSEMNVSTLELGDSALYLCASSEEQTSGYTDTQYFGPGTRLTVL.

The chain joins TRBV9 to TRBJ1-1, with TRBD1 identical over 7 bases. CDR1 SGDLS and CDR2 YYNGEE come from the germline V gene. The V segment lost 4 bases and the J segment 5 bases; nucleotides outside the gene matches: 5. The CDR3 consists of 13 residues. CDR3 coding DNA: TGTGCCAGCAGCCCAGGACAGGCAACTGAAGCTTTCTTT. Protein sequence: CASSPGQATEAFF.

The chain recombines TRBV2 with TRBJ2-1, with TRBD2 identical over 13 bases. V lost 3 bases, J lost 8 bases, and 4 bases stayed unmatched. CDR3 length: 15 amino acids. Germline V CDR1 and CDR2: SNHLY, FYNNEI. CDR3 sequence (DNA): TGTGCCAGCAGTGACGGACTAGCGGGAGTTGATGAGCAGTTCTTC. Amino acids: CASSDGLAGVDEQFF.

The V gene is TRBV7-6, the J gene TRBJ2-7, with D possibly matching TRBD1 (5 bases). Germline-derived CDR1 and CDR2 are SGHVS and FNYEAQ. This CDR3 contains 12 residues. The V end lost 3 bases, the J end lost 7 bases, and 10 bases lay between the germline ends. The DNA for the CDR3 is TGTGCCAGCAGCTTGTGGGGCGAAGAGCAGTACTTC. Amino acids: CASSLWGEEQYF.

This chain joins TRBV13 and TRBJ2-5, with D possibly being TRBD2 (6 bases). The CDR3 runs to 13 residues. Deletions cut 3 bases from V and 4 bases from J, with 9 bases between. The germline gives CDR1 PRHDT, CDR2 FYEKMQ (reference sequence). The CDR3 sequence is CASSFRRGETQYF. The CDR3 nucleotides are TGTGCCAGCAGCTTTAGGAGGGGAGAGACCCAGTACTTC.

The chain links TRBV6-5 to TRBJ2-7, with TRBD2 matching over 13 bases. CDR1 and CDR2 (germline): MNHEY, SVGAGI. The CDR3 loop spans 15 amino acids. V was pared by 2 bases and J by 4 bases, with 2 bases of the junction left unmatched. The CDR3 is CASSYGTSGKYEQYF. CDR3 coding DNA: TGTGCCAGCAGTTACGGGACTAGCGGGAAATACGAGCAGTACTTC.

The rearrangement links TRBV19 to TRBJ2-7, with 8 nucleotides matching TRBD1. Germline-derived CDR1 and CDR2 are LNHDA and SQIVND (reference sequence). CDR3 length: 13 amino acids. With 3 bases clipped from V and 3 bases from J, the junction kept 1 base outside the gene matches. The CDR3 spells CASSITGGYEQYF. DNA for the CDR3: TGTGCCAGTAGTATTACAGGGGGCTACGAGCAGTACTTC.

CDR3 protein: CASIDLPGQGPENTEAFF. The CDR3 bases are TGTGCCAGCATTGACTTACCGGGACAGGGTCCGGAGAACACTGAAGCTTTCTTT. V and J are TRBV28 and TRBJ1-1; 9 nucleotides align to TRBD1. The V gene's germline CDR1 is MDHEN and CDR2 SYDVKM. Losses at the gene ends were 7 bases for V and 1 base for J; bases not matched to a gene: 16. This CDR3 is built from 18 residues.

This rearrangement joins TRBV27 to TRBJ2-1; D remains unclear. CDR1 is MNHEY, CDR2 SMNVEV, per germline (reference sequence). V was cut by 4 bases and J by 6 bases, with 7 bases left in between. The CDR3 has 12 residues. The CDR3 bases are TGTGCCAGCAGTTACCTGGGCAATGAGCAGTTCTTC. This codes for CASSYLGNEQFF.